A single T cell receptor (beta chain) is shown here with its context. This sample was included in a study of blood T cell repertoires in COVID-19. Overall study context: Researchers got acute and convalescent COVID-19 samples from the United States, Italy and Spain.

In the original processing: Reference gene primers were amplified, and this amplification served to estimate nucleated cell counts. Assay: immunoSEQ multiplex PCR; the TCRdb copy retains only in-frame clones and omits some. Clone size and V and J calls were adopted from that table, with D and trimming inferred from the DNA. The table has a few hundred thousand clones, 70% to 90% seen once. The receptor was isolated from a man aged 45-65 years who had recovered from COVID-19. The specimen sequenced was peripheral blood.

The CDR3 reads CASSLIAGGPNEQFF. The CDR3 nucleotides read TGTGCCAGTAGTCTCATAGCGGGAGGGCCAAATGAGCAGTTCTTC. V is TRBV19 and J is TRBJ2-1; 11 nucleotides align to TRBD2. Germline assignment: CDR1 LNHDA and CDR2 SQIVND (reference sequence). V lost 5 bases, J lost 7 bases, and 7 bases stayed unmatched. CDR3 length: 15 amino acids.